This TCR beta chain was identified in a study of T cells in Graves' hyperthyroidism and ophthalmopathy. Across the study: Pretreatment peripheral blood was obtained at initial diagnosis. Study-wide findings and caveats: Ophthalmopathy cases were set apart from stable hyperthyroidism by a 13 V-J model.

This clonotype has a count of ten or more. Its antigen is currently unknown. There were TCR beta CDR3 regions amplified from RNA transcripts. Primed by the HTBI set, a first-round RT-PCR was run on the TCR CDR3. In TCRdb, the multiplex PCR reads were re-called with MiXCR into one record per CDR3 protein. The sample holds 360,000 or so distinct CDR3 sequences, approximately 16% seen once. Patients were excluded because of uncontrolled infection, other autoimmune disease, pregnancy or lactation. Together with thyroid ultrasound, orbital computed tomography, serum thyroxine and TRAb, clinical symptoms were used for diagnoses. This sequence originates from a woman aged 60-75 years with Graves' ophthalmopathy. The sequenced material came from blood.

The CDR3 loop reads CVTSGAGSSYEQYF. CDR3 DNA: TGTGTAACCTCAGGGGCAGGGAGCTCCTACGAGCAGTACTTC. The V and J genes are TRBV6-1 and TRBJ2-7, with a possible D match to TRBD1 (6 bases). Germline CDR1 MNHNS, CDR2 SASEGT. The CDR3 spans 14 residues.